This entry is about one TCR beta chain. Sequencing was performed with immunoSEQ multiplex PCR; in TCRdb, only in-frame clones are kept and a portion is missing. Here the sample spans about 210,000 clones, approximately 80% being singletons. This sample was taken from a study of blood T cell repertoires in COVID-19. For the study at large: The United States, Italy and Spain provided the acute and convalescent COVID-19 samples. PBMCs, B-cell-depleted T cells, or T cells provided the cDNA or gDNA that made up the material.

Trimming removed 3 bases from V and 13 bases from J, with 7 bases in between. Germline CDR1 is MDHEN and CDR2 is SYDVKM. This CDR3 region has 10 residues. The specimen was peripheral blood. The chain links TRBV28 to TRBJ1-5; no definite D call. This TCR came from a man in his fifties with active or convalescent COVID-19. DNA of the CDR3: TGTGCCAGCAGTTTCGACGGGCAGCATTTT. Amino acid sequence: CASSFDGQHF.